This T cell receptor (beta chain) appears in the sequencing data of a study of cytomegalovirus exposure and HLA in healthy donors. Some clones are missing from TCRdb's copy, which holds only in-frame ones; the method was immunoSEQ multiplex PCR. This table holds 330,000 or so clones, just over 85% found once. V was cut by 1 base and J by 4 bases, with 16 bases left in between. Germline V gene lookup returns CDR1 ENHRY and CDR2 SYGVKD. The CDR3 spans 16 residues. The chain recombines TRBV10-3 with TRBJ2-5, with D hard to call. The clonotype originates from a young woman in good health and CMV-seronegative. The source material was PBMCs. CDR3 coding DNA: TGTGCCATCAGTGAGTTTGGCGAGGCCCCCATAGAGACCCAGTACTTC. Residues: CAISEFGEAPIETQYF.